A selection of T cell receptor beta chains follows, all from one sample in a study of CD8 T cells in ankylosing spondylitis. One entry per CDR3 protein results from TCRdb running MiXCR on the 5' RACE reads. The sample records 650,000 to 800,000 distinct CDR3 sequences, 15% to 20% being singletons. The sample taken for sequencing was blood, either unsorted or a sorted T cell fraction (not recorded which). The receptors here all came from a male donor with ankylosing spondylitis. Both conserved end residues are part of each CDR3. D genes are given only for firm matches. Some rows have no size entry. The others give once, few or many, or a class for an expanded clone.

v_call,j_call,clone_size,d_call,cdr3_aa,cdr3_nt
TRBV3-1,TRBJ2-2,NA,NA,CASSRDPLGGELFF,TGTGCCAGCAGCAGAGACCCCTTAGGCGGGGAGCTGTTTTTT
TRBV12-3/TRBV12-4,TRBJ2-5,NA,NA,CASSPNLKRLGTETQYF,TGTGCCAGCAGTCCCAACCTCAAAAGACTAGGGACGGAGACCCAGTACTTC
TRBV3-1,TRBJ2-7,few,NA,CASSPQGQRSYEQYF,TGTGCCAGCAGCCCCCAAGGACAGCGGTCCTACGAGCAGTACTTC
TRBV5-8,TRBJ1-5,NA,TRBD1,CASSLLTGTPNQPQHF,TGTGCCAGCAGCTTGCTGACAGGGACTCCCAATCAGCCCCAGCATTTT
TRBV18,TRBJ2-7,NA,TRBD1,CASSPPFGGDRGREQYF,TGTGCCAGCTCACCACCGTTTGGGGGCGACAGGGGGCGAGAGCAGTACTTC
TRBV9,TRBJ1-6,few,NA,CASSVEEGISYNSPLHF,TGTGCCAGCAGCGTAGAGGAGGGAATATCCTATAATTCACCCCTCCACTTT
TRBV28,TRBJ2-3,NA,TRBD2,CASSWAGRDSTDTQYF,TGTGCCAGCAGTTGGGCAGGGAGGGATTCCACAGATACGCAGTATTTT
TRBV4-1,TRBJ1-5,NA,TRBD1,CASSQAKGQGALNQPQHF,TGCGCCAGCAGCCAGGCCAAGGGACAGGGCGCCTTAAATCAGCCCCAGCATTTT
TRBV7-9,TRBJ2-2,once,TRBD2,CASSLSSGSPGELFF,TGTGCCAGCAGCTTATCTAGCGGGAGCCCCGGGGAGCTGTTTTTT
TRBV20-1,TRBJ2-3,few,TRBD2,CSAREGLAGWVDTQYF,TGCAGTGCTAGAGAGGGGCTAGCGGGATGGGTAGATACGCAGTATTTT
TRBV11-2,TRBJ2-7,NA,NA,CASSLVTGASEQYF,TGTGCCAGCAGCTTAGTTACTGGGGCTAGCGAGCAGTACTTC
TRBV4-2,TRBJ2-2,NA,NA,CASSQRLVRGAGELFF,TGTGCCAGCAGCCAAAGACTAGTTAGAGGCGCCGGGGAGCTGTTTTTT
TRBV6-4,TRBJ1-1,few,NA,CASSDSGTSEAFF,TGTGCCAGCAGTGACTCGGGAACATCTGAAGCTTTCTTT
TRBV24-1,TRBJ2-7,NA,TRBD2,CATSDEPAGVYEQYF,TGTGCCACCAGTGATGAACCAGCGGGAGTCTACGAGCAGTACTTC
TRBV25-1,TRBJ1-6,many,NA,CASSAGGPYNSPLHF,TGTGCCAGCAGTGCCGGGGGACCTTATAATTCACCCCTCCACTTT
TRBV5-1,TRBJ1-2,NA,NA,CASSDKGGSGHTF,TGCGCCAGCAGCGACAAGGGAGGGAGCGGTCACACCTTC
TRBV6-5,TRBJ2-2,NA,NA,CASSSAGTRRYTGELFF,TGTGCCAGCAGTTCTGCCGGGACCAGGCGGTACACCGGGGAGCTGTTTTTT
TRBV5-1,TRBJ2-5,NA,NA,CASSLGASSETQYF,TGCGCCAGCAGCTTGGGGGCTAGCTCGGAGACCCAGTACTTC
TRBV6-5,TRBJ2-3,NA,TRBD2,CASSYSRGVAGDTDTQYF,TGTGCCAGCAGTTACTCGAGGGGAGTAGCGGGGGACACAGATACGCAGTATTTT
TRBV7-9,TRBJ2-1,once,NA,CASSLRVRDLYNEQFF,TGTGCCAGCAGCTTAAGGGTTAGGGATCTATACAATGAGCAGTTCTTC
TRBV28,TRBJ2-7,few,NA,CASSPTPDSSSYEQYF,TGTGCCAGCAGTCCTACCCCGGACAGCAGCTCCTACGAGCAGTACTTC
TRBV7-9,TRBJ2-1,few,NA,CASSPQDYTNEQFF,TGTGCCAGCAGCCCCCAGGACTACACTAATGAGCAGTTCTTC
TRBV29-1,TRBJ2-3,few,NA,CSVARDTDTQYF,TGCAGCGTTGCCCGTGACACAGATACGCAGTATTTT
TRBV7-2,TRBJ2-4,few,NA,CASSTRDRRDIQYF,TGTGCCAGCAGCACCCGGGACCGGCGGGACATTCAGTACTTC
TRBV4-3,TRBJ2-3,NA,TRBD2,CASSQDGTSGRNTQYF,TGCGCCAGCAGCCAAGATGGGACTAGCGGACGGAATACGCAGTATTTT
TRBV7-9,TRBJ1-3,NA,NA,CASSASGITDTIYF,TGTGCCAGCAGCGCTTCAGGGATAACGGACACCATATATTTT
TRBV20-1,TRBJ1-5,few,TRBD1,CSASLGQGNQPQHF,TGCAGTGCTAGCCTGGGACAGGGGAATCAGCCCCAGCATTTT
TRBV5-1,TRBJ2-5,NA,NA,CASSFRDYQETQYF,TGCGCCAGCAGCTTCCGGGACTACCAAGAGACCCAGTACTTC
TRBV6-5,TRBJ1-1,NA,NA,CASSSERVNTEAFF,TGTGCCAGCAGTTCCGAGAGGGTGAACACTGAAGCTTTCTTT
TRBV7-2,TRBJ2-3,many,NA,CASHNGGRSTDTQYF,TGTGCCAGCCATAATGGGGGACGGAGCACAGATACGCAGTATTTT
TRBV12-3/TRBV12-4,TRBJ2-5,NA,NA,CASSPAADRLQETQYF,TGTGCCAGCAGTCCCGCCGCCGATCGACTACAAGAGACCCAGTACTTC
TRBV12-3/TRBV12-4,TRBJ2-5,NA,TRBD2,CASRTSSGGETQYF,TGTGCCAGCAGAACCTCTAGCGGGGGAGAGACCCAGTACTTC
TRBV6-5,TRBJ1-2,NA,TRBD1,CASSYSNPGQALGGYTF,TGTGCCAGCAGTTACTCGAACCCGGGACAGGCACTGGGGGGCTACACCTTC
TRBV12-3/TRBV12-4,TRBJ2-1,few,TRBD2,CASSPGGVGHEQFF,TGTGCCAGCAGCCCTGGGGGGGTCGGGCATGAGCAGTTCTTC
TRBV28,TRBJ2-6,NA,NA,CASSLEQGPGANVLTF,TGTGCCAGCAGTCTAGAACAGGGTCCTGGGGCCAACGTCCTGACTTTC
TRBV20-1,TRBJ1-4,many,NA,CSVPAGRGEKLFF,TGCAGTGTCCCGGCGGGGCGAGGTGAAAAACTGTTTTTT
TRBV29-1,TRBJ2-3,many,TRBD2,CSVIAGGLDTQYF,TGCAGCGTCATAGCGGGAGGGTTAGATACGCAGTATTTT
TRBV20-1,TRBJ2-7,many,TRBD2,CSARASGSYEQYF,TGCAGTGCTAGGGCTAGCGGCTCCTACGAGCAGTACTTC
TRBV20-1,TRBJ2-3,few,NA,CSAAGRGSRDTQYF,TGCAGTGCGGCGGGGAGGGGGAGTAGAGATACGCAGTATTTT
TRBV29-1,TRBJ1-1,NA,TRBD1,CSVELPGTANTEAFF,TGCAGCGTTGAACTTCCCGGGACAGCGAACACTGAAGCTTTCTTT
TRBV5-1,TRBJ2-1,few,NA,CASSLAQGDEQFF,TGCGCCAGCAGCTTGGCCCAGGGCGATGAGCAGTTCTTC
TRBV19,TRBJ2-7,NA,TRBD1,CASSTRQGYYEQYF,TGTGCCAGTAGTACCCGACAGGGTTACTACGAGCAGTACTTC
TRBV12-3/TRBV12-4,TRBJ1-2,few,NA,CASTPSHTLIGGYTF,TGTGCCAGCACTCCTTCTCATACTTTGATAGGTGGCTACACCTTC
TRBV11-2,TRBJ2-1,NA,NA,CASSLGAGGREQFF,TGTGCCAGCAGCTTAGGGGCAGGGGGGCGGGAGCAGTTCTTC
TRBV12-3/TRBV12-4,TRBJ2-1,many,NA,CASSPSSYNEQFF,TGTGCCAGCAGTCCGAGCTCCTACAATGAGCAGTTCTTC
TRBV5-4,TRBJ2-6,few,NA,CASSLMGPSGANVLTF,TGTGCCAGCAGCTTGATGGGCCCCTCTGGGGCCAACGTCCTGACTTTC
TRBV6-2/TRBV6-3,TRBJ2-3,NA,TRBD2,CASSYPTSATAGDTQYF,TGTGCCAGCAGTTACCCGACTAGCGCCACCGCGGGAGATACGCAGTATTTT
TRBV13,TRBJ2-1,few,TRBD2,CASSPSTSGGRGEQFF,TGTGCCAGCAGCCCATCGACTAGCGGGGGGCGAGGTGAGCAGTTCTTC
TRBV4-2,TRBJ2-3,NA,TRBD2,CASSQSSGSVDTQYF,TGTGCCAGCAGCCAGTCTAGCGGGAGCGTAGATACGCAGTATTTT
TRBV12-3/TRBV12-4,TRBJ1-1,NA,TRBD1,CASSYRGSGTEAFF,TGTGCCAGCAGCTACAGGGGCAGCGGTACTGAAGCTTTCTTT
TRBV7-3,TRBJ2-4,NA,TRBD1,CASSLTGTGGLGDIQYF,TGTGCCAGCAGCCTTACGGGAACAGGGGGGTTGGGGGACATTCAGTACTTC